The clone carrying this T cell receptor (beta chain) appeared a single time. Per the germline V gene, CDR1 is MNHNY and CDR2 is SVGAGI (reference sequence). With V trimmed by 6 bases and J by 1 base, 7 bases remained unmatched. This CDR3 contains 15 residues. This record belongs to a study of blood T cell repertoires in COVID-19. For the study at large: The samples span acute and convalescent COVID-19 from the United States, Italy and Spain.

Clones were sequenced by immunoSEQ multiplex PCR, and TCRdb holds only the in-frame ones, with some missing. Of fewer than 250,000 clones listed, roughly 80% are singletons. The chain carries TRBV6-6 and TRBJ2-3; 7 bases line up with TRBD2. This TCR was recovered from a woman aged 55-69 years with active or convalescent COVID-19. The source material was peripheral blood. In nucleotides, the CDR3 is TGTGCCAGCAGCCAATTTGGGGGGGGCACAGATACGCAGTATTTT. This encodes CASSQFGGGTDTQYF.